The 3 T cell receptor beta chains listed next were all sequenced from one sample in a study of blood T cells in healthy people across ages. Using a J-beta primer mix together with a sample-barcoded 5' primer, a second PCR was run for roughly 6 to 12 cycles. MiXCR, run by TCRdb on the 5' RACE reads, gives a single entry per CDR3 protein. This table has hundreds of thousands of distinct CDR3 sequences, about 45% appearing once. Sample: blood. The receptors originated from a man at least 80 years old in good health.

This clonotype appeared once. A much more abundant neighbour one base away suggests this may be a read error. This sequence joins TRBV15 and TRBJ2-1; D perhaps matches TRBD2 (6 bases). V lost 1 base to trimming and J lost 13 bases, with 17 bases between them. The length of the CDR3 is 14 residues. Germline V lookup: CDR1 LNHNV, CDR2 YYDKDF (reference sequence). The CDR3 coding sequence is TGTGCCACCAGCAGAGGAAGGGACCGGGAGACCCAGTTCTTC. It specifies CATSRGRDRETQFF.

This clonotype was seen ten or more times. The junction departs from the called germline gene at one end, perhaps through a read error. The CDR3 here is CASSLEVNQPQHF. For the CDR3, the DNA is TGTGCCAGCAGCTTAGAAGTGAATCAGCCCCAGCATTTT. The rearrangement uses TRBV12-3 or TRBV12-4 and TRBJ1-5, with no clear D. The CDR3 is 13 amino acids.

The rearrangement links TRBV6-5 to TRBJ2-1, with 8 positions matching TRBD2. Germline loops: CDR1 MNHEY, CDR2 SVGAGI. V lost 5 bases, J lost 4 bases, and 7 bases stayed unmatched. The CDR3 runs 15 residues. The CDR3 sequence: CASSRAGVIYNEQFF. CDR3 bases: TGTGCCAGCAGTCGAGCGGGAGTGATATACAATGAGCAGTTCTTC.